One T cell receptor beta chain is described in this entry. What this receptor recognizes is not known. Possible read error: a much larger clone is one base away. This sample stems from a study of T-cell reconstitution after alpha-beta-depleted transplantation in children (dated by TCRdb to about 2016). About the full investigation: T-cell immune reconstitution after TCRalphabeta/CD19-depleted allogeneic hematopoietic cell transplantation in children was quantitatively tracked in the study by means of TCR repertoire profiling. What the authors observed across the whole study: The apparently early recovery of alphabetaT-cell counts about two months after transplant reportedly depended on only several hundred rapidly expanded clones that came from non-depleted graft cells. In some patients, the high TCRbeta diversity seen at day 60 was put down to recipient T cells and intrathymic progenitors that had survived conditioning. The frequencies of hyperexpanded clones fell over the following months, and after one year, T-cell counts and TCRbeta diversity were mostly attributed to newly produced T cells.

This specimen's treatment or condition label, interpreted: allogeneic hematopoietic cell transplantation with graft depleted of TCRalphabeta T cells and CD19 B cells. The transplant recipients were children given TCRalphabeta/CD19-depleted allogeneic hematopoietic cell grafts. Libraries were prepared through PCR. The listed sequencing device is Illumina HiSeq 2500. TCR libraries were prepared with molecular barcoding, using unique molecular identifiers to normalize TCRbeta repertoire quantification. TCRdb trimmed public reads at Q25 via fastp, called clones via MiXCR and kept in-frame beta chains. Rows matching on CDR3 protein sequence are summarized as one entry with the most common DNA and genes. The sample table contains hundreds of thousands of distinct CDR3 sequences; only one count was recorded for 6.5% to 10% of them. The ten largest clones capture roughly 5.8% of the sample. The material was PBMCs, mostly from graft donor cells, obtained 180 days after TCRalphabeta/CD19-depleted stem cell transplant. This TCR came from a male patient younger than 18 who had a stem cell transplant for acute lymphoblastic leukemia, so the T cells may come from the graft donor.

The CDR3 protein sequence reads: CASSPGGRGGEQCF. In nucleotide form, the sequence is TGTGCCAGCAGCCCAGGGGGCCGGGGGGGCGAGCAGTGCTTC. The V and J genes are TRBV7-6 and TRBJ2-7; the D gene is tentatively TRBD1 or TRBD2, each matching 8 bases. The germline V gene sets CDR1 to SGHVS and CDR2 to FNYEAQ. The cysteine opens and the phenylalanine closes a CDR3 of 14 amino acids. Only the CDR3 DNA is retained, 42 bases long and in frame from the first base.